These 28 T cell receptor beta chains share one sample of origin, sequenced in a study of cytomegalovirus exposure and HLA in healthy donors. Amplification used 60 Vbeta primers and 13 Jbeta primers. Here immunoSEQ multiplex PCR was the method, and the copy in TCRdb shows in-frame clones only, minus some. The table records 95,000 to 100,000 clones, roughly 82% of them present only once. The sequencing sample was made of PBMCs. These TCRs come from a man aged 50 to 59 in good health and CMV-seronegative.

This chain links TRBV7-3 with TRBJ1-2, with TRBD1 matching over 7 bases. Losses at the gene ends were 4 bases for V and 8 bases for J; bases not matched to a gene: 7. Germline CDR1 reads SGHTA; CDR2 reads FQGTGA. CDR3 length: 13 amino acids. The CDR3 sequence is CASSSPTGSGYTF. CDR3 sequence (DNA): TGTGCCAGCAGCTCCCCGACAGGGTCCGGCTACACCTTC.

The gene calls are TRBV2 and TRBJ2-4, with D perhaps TRBD1 (8 bases). Looked up from germline, CDR1 is SNHLY and CDR2 is FYNNEI. This CDR3 is 16 amino acids long. Trimming removed 5 bases from V and 1 base from J, with 15 bases in between. The CDR3 DNA reads TGTGCCAGCAGTCAACAGGGGGGGTTGGCCAAAAACATTCAGTACTTC. Its protein product is CASSQQGGLAKNIQYF.

The chain links TRBV7-2 to TRBJ2-3; 7 nucleotides agree with TRBD2. The CDR3 is 15 amino acids. The V gene's germline CDR1 is SGHTA and CDR2 FQGNSA. Trimming took 4 bases from V and 2 from J; bases not matched to a gene: 6. The CDR3 coding sequence is TGTGCCAGCAGCTCACTAGCGATCAACACAGATACGCAGTATTTT. Translation: CASSSLAINTDTQYF.

V gene TRBV19 combines with J gene TRBJ2-3, with D possibly being TRBD2 (6 bases). The CDR3 extends over 15 amino acids. Germline lookup yields CDR1 LNHDA and CDR2 SQIVND (reference sequence). Trimming shortened V by 8 bases and J by 2 bases, and 17 bases separated the two germline ends. The DNA for the CDR3 is TGTGCCAGTGGCGAGAGCGGGCTCCCCACAGATACGCAGTATTTT. The encoded protein is CASGESGLPTDTQYF.

This chain links TRBV5-1 with TRBJ2-5; maybe TRBD2 (6 bases). V lost 2 bases and J lost 1, with 21 bases in between. Germline lookup yields CDR1 SGHRS and CDR2 YFSETQ. CDR3 length equals 18 residues. The CDR3 DNA reads TGCGCCAGCAGCTTCGATTTCCGGGAGCAGACCTTCCAAGAGACCCAGTACTTC. Translation: CASSFDFREQTFQETQYF. The variable domain in full, completed from reference TRBV5-1 and TRBJ2-5, reads KAGVTQTPRYLIKTRGQQVTLSCSPISGHRSVSWYQQTPGQGLQFLFEYFSETQRNKGNFPGRFSGRQFSNSRSEMNVSTLELGDSALYLCASSFDFREQTFQETQYFGPGTRLLVL.

This chain uses TRBV7-9 with TRBJ1-1; D gene uncertain. V lost 2 bases, J lost 4 bases, and 14 bases lay in between. The germline V gene encodes CDR1 SEHNR and CDR2 FQNEAQ (reference sequence). This CDR3 is 15 amino acids long. CDR3 sequence (DNA): TGTGCCAGCAGCTTAAGCCAACCGCTCGCCACTGAAGCTTTCTTT. It yields the protein CASSLSQPLATEAFF.

The gene calls are TRBV30 and TRBJ2-6; the D gene is possibly TRBD2 (5 bases). CDR1 is GTSNPN and CDR2 is SVGIG in the germline V gene (reference sequence). V was cut by 3 bases and J by 2 bases, with 17 bases left in between. The CDR3 covers 17 residues. The CDR3 is CAWRLPVVRAGANVLTF. DNA for the CDR3: TGTGCCTGGAGGCTTCCCGTTGTGAGGGCTGGGGCCAACGTCCTGACTTTC.

This chain uses TRBV11-3 with TRBJ2-3, with unresolved D. Trimming took off 5 bases at V and 1 base at J, with 10 bases between the two ends. The CDR3 is made up of 14 amino acids. Per the germline V gene, CDR1 is SGHNT and CDR2 is YENEEA. This CDR3 reads CASSNPPGTDTQYF. The CDR3 nucleotides are TGTGCCAGCAGCAATCCTCCGGGCACAGATACGCAGTATTTT.

The rearrangement links TRBV5-1 to TRBJ2-1; tentative D call: TRBD2 (5 bases). Trimming cost V 6 bases and J 1 base, with 11 bases left between them. The CDR3 is made up of 14 amino acids. Per germline, CDR1 SGHRS and CDR2 YFSETQ. The CDR3 reads CASTGTNSYNEQFF. The CDR3, as DNA: TGCGCCAGCACGGGAACCAATTCCTACAATGAGCAGTTCTTC.

The rearrangement uses TRBV30 and TRBJ1-2; possible D gene TRBD1, 6 bases. V was pared by 2 bases and J by 7 bases, with 14 bases between. Per the germline V gene, CDR1 is GTSNPN and CDR2 is SVGIG (reference sequence). There are 13 residues in the CDR3. CDR3 DNA: TGTGCCTGGAGTCGGATCCCCAGGGGTGGCTACACCTTC. Translated: CAWSRIPRGGYTF.

V and J are TRBV4-1 and TRBJ1-4; a weak D match, TRBD1 (6 bases). CDR1 is MGHRA and CDR2 is YSYEKL in the germline V gene. The CDR3 runs to 22 residues. Trimming stripped 2 bases from V and 0 bases from J, with 28 bases between. The CDR3 sequence: CASSQSVPHRGGFAATNEKLFF. In DNA, the CDR3 is TGCGCCAGCAGCCAATCAGTTCCCCACAGAGGGGGTTTTGCAGCAACTAATGAAAAACTGTTTTTT.

V and J are TRBV28 and TRBJ1-1; 8 bases match TRBD1. The CDR3 length is 12 residues. Germline CDR1 reads MDHEN; CDR2 reads SYDVKM. After removal of 8 bases from V and 10 bases from J, the junction contained 9 bases not matched to a gene. The CDR3 loop reads CASEKDRVGAFF. The CDR3 nucleotides read TGTGCCAGCGAGAAGGACAGGGTTGGAGCTTTCTTT.

The chain combines TRBV19 with TRBJ2-3; 9 bases agree with TRBD2. Germline V gene lookup returns CDR1 LNHDA and CDR2 SQIVND (reference sequence). J was trimmed by 2 bases and V by 7 bases; bases with no gene match: 4. The CDR3 totals 14 residues. CDR3 DNA sequence: TGTGCCAGTAAGGCGGGGGGGACCACAGATACGCAGTATTTT. Translating it yields CASKAGGTTDTQYF.

V gene TRBV28 combines with J gene TRBJ1-2; TRBD1 might be the D (5 bases). The V end was cut by 5 bases, the J end by 2 bases, with 9 bases between. The CDR3 runs to 13 residues. CDR1 is MDHEN, CDR2 SYDVKM, per germline. The DNA for the CDR3 is TGTGCCAGCAGTCCAGACAGCAACTATGGCTACACCTTC. This gives the protein CASSPDSNYGYTF.

The chain recombines TRBV19 with TRBJ2-2; no firm D call. This CDR3 is 13 amino acids long. CDR1 is LNHDA and CDR2 is SQIVND in the germline V gene (reference sequence). The ends were cut back, 4 bases at V and 2 bases at J, with 5 bases in the middle. The CDR3 protein is CASSRPNTGELFF. In DNA form, the CDR3 reads TGTGCCAGTAGTAGGCCCAACACCGGGGAGCTGTTTTTT.

This clone has only a few counts. The chain recombines TRBV7-2 with TRBJ1-1, with D perhaps matching TRBD1 (5 bases). The germline V and J ends were trimmed by 4 bases and 0 bases, with 12 bases remaining between them. This CDR3 spans 15 amino acids. Germline assignment: CDR1 SGHTA and CDR2 FQGNSA. This CDR3 is CASSSSTVLNTEAFF. CDR3 in DNA: TGTGCCAGCAGCTCCTCGACAGTCTTGAACACTGAAGCTTTCTTT.

This chain connects TRBV7-2 to TRBJ2-4, with 7 nucleotides matching TRBD1. This CDR3 has 12 amino acids. CDR1 SGHTA and CDR2 FQGNSA come from the germline V gene. V lost 4 bases, J lost 9 bases, and 3 bases stayed unmatched. The DNA of the CDR3 is TGTGCCAGCAGCTCCGAGGGGGCCATTCAGTACTTC. Translated: CASSSEGAIQYF. The full variable domain, in which reference TRBV7-2 and TRBJ2-4 provide the parts outside the CDR3, is GAGVSQSPSNKVTEKGKDVELRCDPISGHTALYWYRQSLGQGLEFLIYFQGNSAPDKSGLPSDRFSAERTGGSVSTLTIQRTQQEDSAVYLCASSSEGAIQYFGAGTRLSVL.

This chain uses TRBV4-1 with TRBJ2-3; D remains ambiguous. The CDR3 sequence is 15 residues long. V lost 2 bases and J 3 bases, leaving 12 bases between the germline ends. Germline CDR1 MGHRA, CDR2 YSYEKL. The CDR3 spells CASSQTGLRTDTQYF. In nucleotides, the CDR3 is TGCGCCAGCAGCCAAACCGGTTTGAGGACAGATACGCAGTATTTT.

The chain is built from TRBV4-1 and TRBJ2-1, with D maybe TRBD2 (5 bases). V was cut by 4 bases and J by 8 bases, with 15 bases left in between. The V gene's germline CDR1 is MGHRA and CDR2 YSYEKL. There are 14 residues in the CDR3. Written as DNA, the CDR3 is TGCGCCAGCAGCCCCCTCATCTCGGGGTATGAGCAGTTCTTC. Translating gives CASSPLISGYEQFF.

This chain links TRBV2 with TRBJ1-1, with no clear D. There are 14 residues in the CDR3. V lost 2 bases and J 4 bases, leaving 11 bases between the germline ends. Per germline, CDR1 SNHLY and CDR2 FYNNEI. The CDR3 loop reads CASSEFFGSTEAFF. CDR3 DNA sequence: TGTGCCAGCAGTGAATTCTTCGGGAGCACTGAAGCTTTCTTT.

The chain couples TRBV6-6 to TRBJ2-1; 8 positions agree with TRBD2. From germline, CDR1 is MNHNY and CDR2 SVGAGI (reference sequence). This CDR3 is built from 15 residues. After removal of 2 bases from V and 6 bases from J, the junction contained 6 bases not matched to a gene. The CDR3 region has the DNA TGTGCCAGCAGTTACGGCCTAGCGGGCTCCAATGAGCAGTTCTTC. Encoded protein: CASSYGLAGSNEQFF.

This chain connects TRBV28 to TRBJ2-7; the D gene is possibly TRBD1 (6 bases). This CDR3 has 13 amino acids. V lost 7 bases, J lost 2 bases, and 12 bases lay in between. The germline V gene encodes CDR1 MDHEN and CDR2 SYDVKM. The CDR3 spells CASKITGTYEQYF. CDR3 nucleotide sequence: TGTGCCAGCAAAATTACAGGGACCTACGAGCAGTACTTC.

V and J are TRBV4-3 and TRBJ2-7; 13 bases match TRBD2. The germline CDR1 and CDR2 sequences are LGHNA and YSLEER. The ends lost 1 base at V and 6 bases at J; junction bases unmatched: 0. The CDR3 is 14 amino acids. CDR3 sequence reads: CASSQGTSGGEQYF. The CDR3 region has the DNA TGCGCCAGCAGCCAAGGGACTAGCGGGGGCGAGCAGTACTTC.

This clone was counted a few times. The J gene is TRBJ2-5, the V gene TRBV11-2; a possible D gene is TRBD1 (6 bases). The DNA end is more similar to TRBJ2-7, so the J call may be wrong. The CDR3 has 15 amino acids. Germline loops: CDR1 SGHAT, CDR2 FQNNGV. CDR3: CASKGVPRYSYEQYF. The CDR3 nucleotides read TGTGCCAGCAAGGGGGTCCCCCGCTATTCCTACGAGCAGTACTTC.

V is TRBV6-1 and J is TRBJ1-1; 8 bases match TRBD1. The V gene end was trimmed by 3 bases and the J gene end by 3 bases; junction bases not matched to a gene: 6. Germline loops: CDR1 MNHNS, CDR2 SASEGT. The CDR3 is 15 amino acids. The CDR3: CASSEGGQDYTEAFF. CDR3 nucleotides: TGTGCCAGCAGTGAGGGGGGACAGGATTACACTGAAGCTTTCTTT.

This clone was observed a handful of times. The chain recombines TRBV19 with TRBJ2-3; D is uncertain. Trimming removed 5 bases at V and 0 bases at J, with 9 bases between. Looked up from germline, CDR1 is LNHDA and CDR2 is SQIVND (reference sequence). The CDR3 is 14 residues long. Here the CDR3 reads CASSAATSTDTQYF. CDR3 nucleotide sequence: TGTGCCAGTAGTGCCGCGACTAGCACAGATACGCAGTATTTT. The entire variable domain, with the rest obtained from reference TRBV19 and TRBJ2-3, is as follows: DGGITQSPKYLFRKEGQNVTLSCEQNLNHDAMYWYRQDPGQGLRLIYYSQIVNDFQKGDIAEGYSVSREKKESFPLTVTSAQKNPTAFYLCASSAATSTDTQYFGPGTRLTVL.

The V call is TRBV7-2, the J call TRBJ2-7; TRBD2 is a possible D gene (6 bases). Germline CDR1 SGHTA, CDR2 FQGNSA. This CDR3 spans 14 amino acids. The V gene lost 5 bases and the J gene lost 6 bases, with 17 bases spanning the gap. The CDR3: CASSRGTLLGEQYF. The CDR3 DNA follows: TGTGCCAGCAGCCGCGGGACTCTGCTGGGCGAGCAGTACTTC. The full variable domain, completed using reference TRBV7-2 and TRBJ2-7, is GAGVSQSPSNKVTEKGKDVELRCDPISGHTALYWYRQSLGQGLEFLIYFQGNSAPDKSGLPSDRFSAERTGGSVSTLTIQRTQQEDSAVYLCASSRGTLLGEQYFGPGTRLTVT.

The chain joins TRBV7-9 to TRBJ2-7; D not certain. V shed 2 bases and J shed 2 bases, with 4 bases lying between them. Germline V gene lookup returns CDR1 SEHNR and CDR2 FQNEAQ (reference sequence). This CDR3 comprises 12 residues. The CDR3 is CASSLSPYEQYF. The CDR3 region has the DNA TGTGCCAGCAGCTTAAGCCCCTACGAGCAGTACTTC.